Presented here are 13 T cell receptor beta chains from one specimen sequenced in a study of shared clonotypes between healthy human individuals. This table comes from immunoSEQ multiplex PCR, and its TCRdb copy is limited to in-frame clones, with some not included. The sample lists about 1 million clones, 70% to 80% occurring once. Sequences were obtained from memory CD4+ T cells sorted from blood. Indicated subset: CD45RA-negative fraction. Source of these receptors: a man between 18 and 35 years old in good health.

The rearrangement links TRBV2 to TRBJ1-4; D is unresolved. Germline V gene sequence: CDR1 SNHLY, CDR2 FYNNEI. CDR3 length: 15 residues. V was pared by 2 bases and J by 7 bases, with 14 bases between. CDR3 region: CASSEITPGGEKLFF. CDR3 coding DNA: TGTGCCAGCAGTGAAATCACCCCTGGCGGTGAAAAACTGTTTTTT.

The CDR3 loop reads CASSFLVGGINQPQHF. The CDR3 DNA sequence: TGTGCCAGCAGTTTTTTGGTCGGGGGGATCAATCAGCCCCAGCATTTT. The rearrangement joins TRBV28 to TRBJ1-5, with D perhaps TRBD1 (5 bases). This CDR3 comprises 16 residues. Germline CDR1 and CDR2: MDHEN and SYDVKM. Deletions cut 3 bases from V and 3 bases from J, with 15 bases between.

The genes are TRBV5-1 and TRBJ2-3, with TRBD2 matching over 7 bases. This CDR3 is built from 17 residues. J lost 5 bases, V lost 3 bases, and 15 bases had no gene match. Germline values: CDR1 SGHRS, CDR2 YFSETQ. The CDR3 region has the DNA TGCGCCAGCAGCTACATCTCCGGCGGGAGTCTGAGAGATACGCAGTATTTT. It specifies CASSYISGGSLRDTQYF.

The chain links TRBV5-4 to TRBJ1-4, with D perhaps matching TRBD1 (5 bases). The CDR3 runs to 14 residues. The germline CDR1 and CDR2 sequences are SGHNT and YYREEE (reference sequence). CDR3 in amino acids: CGFRGFSTNEKLFF. The CDR3 nucleotides read TGTGGATTCCGGGGGTTCTCGACTAATGAAAAACTGTTTTTT.

This chain uses TRBV5-1 with TRBJ2-5; 14 nucleotides line up with TRBD2. With 3 bases clipped from V and 7 bases from J, the junction kept 2 bases outside the gene matches. The CDR3 has 14 amino acids. Per germline, CDR1 SGHRS and CDR2 YFSETQ. In nucleotides, the CDR3 is TGCGCCAGCAGCTCCGGACTAGCGGGGGGGACCCAGTACTTC. It translates to CASSSGLAGGTQYF.

This clone was detected only once. V gene TRBV11-2 combines with J gene TRBJ2-5; no reliable D call. The CDR3 runs to 13 residues. V dropped 4 bases and J dropped 5 bases, with 11 bases sitting between them. Germline CDR1 is SGHAT and CDR2 is FQNNGV. The CDR3 DNA follows: TGTGCCAGCAGCTCCCACCTACTCGAGACCCAGTACTTC. Residues: CASSSHLLETQYF.

The rearrangement uses TRBV15 and TRBJ2-3; unclear D gene. Trimming took off 5 bases at V and 0 bases at J, with 15 bases between the two ends. The CDR3 sequence is 16 residues long. The germline gives CDR1 LNHNV, CDR2 YYDKDF (reference sequence). CDR3 loop: CATSLGQYASTDTQYF. The DNA for the CDR3 is TGTGCCACCAGCCTTGGGCAGTACGCTAGCACAGATACGCAGTATTTT.

In regard to this clone: At one of its ends the junction is not consistent with the germline gene, which may arise from a read error. The rearrangement links TRBV28 to TRBJ1-1, with TRBD1 as a possible D gene (5 bases). The CDR3 runs 14 residues. Germline V gives CDR1 MDHEN, CDR2 SYDVKM. CDR3 DNA: TGTGCCAGCAGTTTAGGGGGGGTGAAAACTGAAGCTTTCTTT. Encoded protein: CASSLGGVKTEAFF.

A single count supports this clone. This rearrangement joins TRBV7-2 to TRBJ2-1; D ambiguous. The germline gives CDR1 SGHTA, CDR2 FQGNSA. CDR3 length: 15 residues. V lost 3 bases to trimming and J lost 4 bases, with 13 bases between them. Written as DNA, the CDR3 is TGTGCCAGCAGCTTGGCCTGGGGAAAGTACAATGAGCAGTTCTTC. It is translated as CASSLAWGKYNEQFF.

The V and J genes are TRBV7-9 and TRBJ2-7; 11 nucleotides match TRBD2. Germline CDR1 is SEHNR and CDR2 is FQNEAQ (reference sequence). The CDR3 is 19 residues long. Germline trimming cut 4 bases from V and 1 base from J; bases unmatched to any gene: 15. DNA of the CDR3: TGTGCCAGCAGCTGGGGGACTAGCGGAACCAAACCTCCTTCCTACGAGCAGTACTTC. Amino acid sequence: CASSWGTSGTKPPSYEQYF.

The rearrangement uses TRBV5-1 and TRBJ2-3, with unresolved D. Germline loops: CDR1 SGHRS, CDR2 YFSETQ. V lost 5 bases and J 0 bases, leaving 10 bases between the germline ends. The CDR3 runs to 14 residues. As DNA, the CDR3 is TGCGCCAGCAGTAAGCGAAGCAGCACAGATACGCAGTATTTT. It codes for CASSKRSSTDTQYF.

The rearrangement links TRBV19 to TRBJ2-5, with TRBD2 as a possible D gene (7 bases). CDR1 LNHDA and CDR2 SQIVND come from the germline V gene (reference sequence). V lost 3 bases to trimming and J lost 3 bases, with 14 bases between them. This CDR3 region has 15 residues. In DNA, the CDR3 is TGTGCCAGTAGTATCGGGGGGCTAGTTGAAGAGACCCAGTACTTC. It encodes CASSIGGLVEETQYF.

This clone was picked up a small number of times. The chain employs TRBV20-1 and TRBJ1-6; D call uncertain. V lost 1 base and J lost 13, with 5 bases in between. CDR1 and CDR2 (germline): DFQATT, SNEGSKA (reference sequence). The CDR3 extends over 10 amino acids. The CDR3 spells CSARAPPLHF. In DNA, the CDR3 is TGCAGTGCTAGAGCCCCTCCCCTCCACTTT.